This T cell receptor beta chain was found in a study of blood T cells in healthy people across ages. The CDR3 has 16 residues. Trimming removed 6 bases at V and 0 bases at J, with 17 bases between. Combining a sample-barcoded 5' primer with a J-beta primer mix, a second PCR ran for roughly 7 to 11 cycles. TCRdb used MiXCR to reprocess the 5' RACE reads, holding one entry per CDR3 protein. Altogether about 1 million distinct CDR3 sequences are present, more than 35% being singletons, with the ten largest covering under 20%. The rearrangement uses TRBV12-3 or TRBV12-4 and TRBJ1-1, with D maybe TRBD1 (6 bases). The TCR was taken from a woman in her sixties or seventies in good health. Sequenced sample: blood. The CDR3 sequence: CASRKTQGGLNTEAFF. CDR3 bases: TGTGCCAGCAGGAAAACACAAGGGGGACTGAACACTGAAGCTTTCTTT.